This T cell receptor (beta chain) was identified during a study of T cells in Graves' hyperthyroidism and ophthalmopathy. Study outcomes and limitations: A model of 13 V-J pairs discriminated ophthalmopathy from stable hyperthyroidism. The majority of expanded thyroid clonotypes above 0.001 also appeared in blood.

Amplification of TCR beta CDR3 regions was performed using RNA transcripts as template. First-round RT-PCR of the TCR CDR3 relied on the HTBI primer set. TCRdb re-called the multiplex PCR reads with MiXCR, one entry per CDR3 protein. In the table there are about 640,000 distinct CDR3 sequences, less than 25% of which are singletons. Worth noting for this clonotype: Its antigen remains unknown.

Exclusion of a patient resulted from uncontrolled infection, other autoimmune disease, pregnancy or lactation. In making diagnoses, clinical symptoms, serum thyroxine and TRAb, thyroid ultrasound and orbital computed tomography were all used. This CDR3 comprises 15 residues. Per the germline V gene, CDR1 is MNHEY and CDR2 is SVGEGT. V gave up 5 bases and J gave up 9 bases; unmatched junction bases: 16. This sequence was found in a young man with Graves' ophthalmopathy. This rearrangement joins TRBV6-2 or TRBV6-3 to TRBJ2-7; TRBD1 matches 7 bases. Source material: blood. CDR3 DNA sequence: TGTGCCAGCAGTCCTTCAGGGGGACAGTCATTCGGGCAGTACTTC. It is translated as CASSPSGGQSFGQYF.